This passage covers 19 T cell receptor beta chains from one sample sequenced in a study of T cell clonotyping in hematopoietic cell transplantation. The protocol was immunoSEQ multiplex PCR, while the TCRdb copy is restricted to in-frame clones and leaves out a portion. The sample records approximately 25,000 clones, around 95% being singletons. Sequenced material: peripheral blood mononuclear cells. These receptors all come from a middle-aged man in good health. Some clones in this sample may be carry-over from other donors' samples.

The rearrangement joins TRBV7-9 to TRBJ2-1; D is uncertain. The CDR3 sequence is 16 residues long. Per germline, CDR1 SEHNR and CDR2 FQNEAQ (reference sequence). V lost 2 bases to trimming and J lost 0 bases, with 11 bases between them. CDR3 coding DNA: TGTGCCAGCAGCTTATATACCAGCTCCTCCTACAATGAGCAGTTCTTC. It specifies CASSLYTSSSYNEQFF.

V and J are TRBV7-2 and TRBJ1-1, with 7 nucleotides matching TRBD1. CDR3 length: 14 amino acids. Germline V gives CDR1 SGHTA, CDR2 FQGNSA. Germline trimming cut 1 base from V and 5 bases from J; bases unmatched to any gene: 4. This CDR3 reads CASSLVGQMTEAFF. The CDR3 DNA reads TGTGCCAGCAGCTTAGTGGGACAGATGACTGAAGCTTTCTTT.

This CDR3 is CSVEGQQNQPQHF. As DNA, the CDR3 is TGCAGCGTTGAAGGACAGCAGAATCAGCCCCAGCATTTT. The gene calls are TRBV29-1 and TRBJ1-5; D perhaps matches TRBD1 (5 bases). V was shortened by 1 base and J by 4 bases, with 8 bases between the two germline ends. CDR3 length: 13 amino acids. Germline CDR1 is SQVTM and CDR2 is ANQGSEA.

This chain uses TRBV27 with TRBJ1-1; D is possibly TRBD1 (6 bases). The length of the CDR3 is 12 residues. The germline V gene has CDR1 MNHEY and CDR2 SMNVEV (reference sequence). Deletions cut 5 bases from V and 5 bases from J, with 9 bases between. The DNA for the CDR3 is TGTGCCAGCAGTCAACAGGGAACTGAAGCTTTCTTT. Encoded protein: CASSQQGTEAFF.

The chain carries TRBV28 and TRBJ2-7; no definite D call. The CDR3 has 13 amino acids. V gave up 5 bases and J gave up 6 bases, with 14 bases separating them. Germline V gene lookup returns CDR1 MDHEN and CDR2 SYDVKM. In DNA, the CDR3 is TGTGCCAGCAGTCCATCCCCCAGTCGCGAGCAGTACTTC. Translation: CASSPSPSREQYF.

The rearrangement joins TRBV5-1 to TRBJ2-5, with no clear D. Germline V lookup: CDR1 SGHRS, CDR2 YFSETQ. This CDR3 spans 15 amino acids. The V gene lost 0 bases and the J gene lost 3 bases, with 12 bases spanning the gap. CDR3 DNA sequence: TGCGCCAGCAGCTTGGAGCCCGCCCGAGAAGAGACCCAGTACTTC. Protein: CASSLEPAREETQYF.

The chain recombines TRBV19 with TRBJ1-5, with 10 nucleotides matching TRBD1. This CDR3 is built from 15 residues. In germline, CDR1 is LNHDA, CDR2 SQIVND (reference sequence). With V trimmed by 8 bases and J by 5 bases, 9 bases remained unmatched. CDR3 DNA: TGTGCCAGTCAAGGGGGACAGGGGCTTCATCAGCCCCAGCATTTT. Protein sequence: CASQGGQGLHQPQHF.

The gene calls are TRBV7-2 and TRBJ1-2; a weak D match, TRBD1 (6 bases). The CDR3 runs 14 residues. Per the germline V gene, CDR1 is SGHTA and CDR2 is FQGNSA. V was cut by 2 bases and J by 4 bases, with 11 bases left in between. The CDR3 loop is CASSLTGRSYGYTF. The CDR3 DNA is TGTGCCAGCAGCTTAACAGGGAGGAGCTATGGCTACACCTTC.

The chain recombines TRBV7-2 with TRBJ1-2; no clear D. V was clipped by 2 bases and J by 11 bases, with 18 bases between them. This CDR3 spans 14 amino acids. Germline V gene sequence: CDR1 SGHTA, CDR2 FQGNSA. CDR3 DNA: TGTGCCAGCAGCTTACCCGGAACTCCCCAAAGGTACACCTTC. This gives the protein CASSLPGTPQRYTF.

The J gene is TRBJ1-2, the V gene TRBV30; D is undetermined. The ends were cut back, 0 bases at V and 7 bases at J, with 12 bases in the middle. The CDR3 is made up of 13 amino acids. CDR1 is GTSNPN, CDR2 SVGIG, per germline (reference sequence). In DNA form, the CDR3 reads TGTGCCTGGAGTGTACTCGTGTTAAGTGGCTACACCTTC. Amino acid sequence: CAWSVLVLSGYTF.

CDR3 region: CASCGQGAVNTEAFF. The CDR3 DNA sequence: TGTGCCAGCTGCGGACAGGGGGCTGTGAACACTGAAGCTTTCTTT. V and J are TRBV6-5 and TRBJ1-1, with TRBD1 identical over 11 bases. V lost 8 bases to trimming and J lost 0 bases; unmatched junction nucleotides: 5. The germline gives CDR1 MNHEY, CDR2 SVGAGI. This CDR3 has 15 residues.

CDR3 coding DNA: TGTGCCAGCAGTATCCCCGGGACAGGGTGGGGCGAGCAGTACTTC. This encodes CASSIPGTGWGEQYF. This sequence joins TRBV25-1 and TRBJ2-7; 9 bases agree with TRBD1. In germline, CDR1 is MGHDK, CDR2 SYGVNS. The CDR3 length is 15 residues. Trimming at V came to 5 bases and at J to 6 bases, leaving 11 bases not matched to a gene.

J is TRBJ2-7 and V is TRBV19, with D uncertain. Germline V lookup: CDR1 LNHDA, CDR2 SQIVND (reference sequence). CDR3 length: 13 amino acids. Trimming cost V 8 bases and J 2 bases, with 13 bases left between them. The CDR3 reads CASRPGPAYEQYF. The DNA for the CDR3 is TGTGCCAGTCGGCCAGGACCTGCCTACGAGCAGTACTTC.

The chain recombines TRBV19 with TRBJ1-4; tentative D call: TRBD1 (6 bases). Trimming stripped 5 bases from V and 8 bases from J, with 12 bases between. CDR1 and CDR2 (germline): LNHDA, SQIVND (reference sequence). CDR3 length: 13 residues. The DNA for the CDR3 is TGTGCCAGTAGTTCACAGGGCAGGGAAAAACTGTTTTTT. Encoded protein: CASSSQGREKLFF.

This chain joins TRBV5-6 and TRBJ1-2; no firm D call. Germline CDR1 is SGHDT and CDR2 is YYEEEE. The CDR3 consists of 12 residues. V lost 0 bases, J lost 4 bases, and 4 bases lay in between. The CDR3 is CASSLEGYGYTF. DNA for the CDR3: TGTGCCAGCAGCTTGGAAGGCTATGGCTACACCTTC.

The rearrangement joins TRBV28 to TRBJ1-1; possible D gene TRBD1, 5 bases. There are 13 residues in the CDR3. Trimming removed 5 bases from V and 4 bases from J, with 11 bases in between. Per germline, CDR1 MDHEN and CDR2 SYDVKM. CDR3 amino acids: CASSQGRSTEAFF. CDR3 in DNA: TGTGCCAGCAGTCAGGGTCGGTCCACTGAAGCTTTCTTT.

The chain recombines TRBV7-6 with TRBJ1-5; D might be TRBD1 (6 bases). The germline CDR1 and CDR2 sequences are SGHVS and FNYEAQ. Trimming stripped 1 base from V and 3 bases from J, with 10 bases between. CDR3 length: 15 amino acids. CDR3: CASSLEQGFNQPQHF. CDR3 bases: TGTGCCAGCAGCTTAGAACAGGGTTTCAATCAGCCCCAGCATTTT.

V is TRBV4-1 and J is TRBJ1-1; a possible D gene is TRBD1 (6 bases). The germline V and J ends were trimmed by 4 bases and 2 bases, with 14 bases remaining between them. Per the germline V gene, CDR1 is MGHRA and CDR2 is YSYEKL. This CDR3 region has 15 residues. The CDR3 loop is CASSPTGTGNTEAFF. The CDR3 DNA follows: TGCGCCAGCAGCCCCACAGGGACGGGTAACACTGAAGCTTTCTTT.

The chain has TRBV28 and TRBJ2-7; 8 bases fit TRBD1. CDR3 length: 14 residues. Trimming at V came to 6 bases and at J to 2 bases, leaving 6 bases not matched to a gene. CDR1 MDHEN and CDR2 SYDVKM come from the germline V gene. The chain's CDR3 is CASRTGTGPYEQYF. Written as DNA, the CDR3 is TGTGCCAGCAGGACCGGGACAGGTCCCTACGAGCAGTACTTC.